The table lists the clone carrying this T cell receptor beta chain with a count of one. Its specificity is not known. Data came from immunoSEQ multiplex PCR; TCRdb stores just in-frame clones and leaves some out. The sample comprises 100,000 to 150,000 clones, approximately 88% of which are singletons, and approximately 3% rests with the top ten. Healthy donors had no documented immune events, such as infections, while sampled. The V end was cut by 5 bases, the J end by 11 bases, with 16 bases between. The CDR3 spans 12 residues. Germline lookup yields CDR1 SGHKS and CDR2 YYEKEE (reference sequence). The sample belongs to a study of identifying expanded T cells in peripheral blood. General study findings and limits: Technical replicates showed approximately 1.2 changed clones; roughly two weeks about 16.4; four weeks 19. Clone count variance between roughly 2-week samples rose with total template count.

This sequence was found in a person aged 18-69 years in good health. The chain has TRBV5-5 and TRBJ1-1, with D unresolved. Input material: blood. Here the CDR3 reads CASSQQPRAAFF. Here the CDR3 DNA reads TGTGCCAGCAGTCAACAGCCTCGGGCGGCTTTCTTT.